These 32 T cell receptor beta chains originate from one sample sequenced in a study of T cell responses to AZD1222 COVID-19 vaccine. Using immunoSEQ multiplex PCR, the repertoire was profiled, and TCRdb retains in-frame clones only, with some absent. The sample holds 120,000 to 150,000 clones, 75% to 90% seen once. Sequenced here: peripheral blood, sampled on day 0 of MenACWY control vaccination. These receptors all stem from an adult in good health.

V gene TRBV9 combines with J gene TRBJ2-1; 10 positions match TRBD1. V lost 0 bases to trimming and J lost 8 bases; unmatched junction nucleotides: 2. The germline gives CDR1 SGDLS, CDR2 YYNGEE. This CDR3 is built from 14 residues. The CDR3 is CASSVEGTGDEQFF. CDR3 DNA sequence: TGTGCCAGCAGCGTAGAAGGGACAGGGGATGAGCAGTTCTTC.

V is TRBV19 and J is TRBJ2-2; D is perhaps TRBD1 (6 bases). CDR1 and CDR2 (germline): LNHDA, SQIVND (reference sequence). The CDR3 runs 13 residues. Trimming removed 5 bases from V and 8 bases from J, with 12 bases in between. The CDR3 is CASSPQGIGELFF. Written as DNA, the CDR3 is TGTGCCAGTAGTCCCCAGGGGATAGGGGAGCTGTTTTTT.

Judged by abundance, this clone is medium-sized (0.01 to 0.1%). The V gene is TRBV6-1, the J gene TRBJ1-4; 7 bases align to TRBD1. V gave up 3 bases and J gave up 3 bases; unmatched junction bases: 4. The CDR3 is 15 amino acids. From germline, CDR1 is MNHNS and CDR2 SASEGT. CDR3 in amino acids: CASSDGQAPNEKLFF. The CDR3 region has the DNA TGTGCCAGCAGTGACGGACAGGCACCTAATGAAAAACTGTTTTTT.

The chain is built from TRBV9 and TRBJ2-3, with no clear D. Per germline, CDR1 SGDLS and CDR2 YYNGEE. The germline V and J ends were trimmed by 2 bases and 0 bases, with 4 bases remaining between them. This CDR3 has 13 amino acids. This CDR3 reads CASSVRSTDTQYF. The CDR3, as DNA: TGTGCCAGCAGCGTCCGGAGCACAGATACGCAGTATTTT.

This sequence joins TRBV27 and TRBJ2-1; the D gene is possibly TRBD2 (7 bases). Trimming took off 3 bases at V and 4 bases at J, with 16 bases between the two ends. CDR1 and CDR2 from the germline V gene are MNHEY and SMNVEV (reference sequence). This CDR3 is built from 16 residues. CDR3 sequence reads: CASSFKGGIYYNEQFF. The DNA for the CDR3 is TGTGCCAGCAGTTTTAAGGGGGGGATATATTACAATGAGCAGTTCTTC.

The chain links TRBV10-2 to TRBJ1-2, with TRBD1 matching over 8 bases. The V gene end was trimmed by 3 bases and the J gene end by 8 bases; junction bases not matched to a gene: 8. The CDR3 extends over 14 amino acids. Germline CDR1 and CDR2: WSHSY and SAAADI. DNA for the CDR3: TGCGCCAGCAGTGAACAGCAGGGGGCGAGGGGCTACACCTTC. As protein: CASSEQQGARGYTF.

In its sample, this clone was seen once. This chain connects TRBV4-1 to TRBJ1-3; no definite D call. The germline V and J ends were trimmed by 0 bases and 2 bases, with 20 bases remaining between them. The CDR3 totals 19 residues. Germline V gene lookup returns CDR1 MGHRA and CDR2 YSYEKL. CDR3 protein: CASSQEEGRFVPPGNTIYF. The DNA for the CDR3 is TGCGCCAGCAGCCAAGAAGAGGGCAGATTTGTTCCCCCTGGAAACACCATATATTTT.

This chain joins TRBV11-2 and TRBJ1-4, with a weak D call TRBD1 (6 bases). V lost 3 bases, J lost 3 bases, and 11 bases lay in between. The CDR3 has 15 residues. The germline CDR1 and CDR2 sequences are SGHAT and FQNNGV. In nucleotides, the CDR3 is TGTGCCAGCAGCTTCGGAGGGGGACCTAATGAAAAACTGTTTTTT. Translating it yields CASSFGGGPNEKLFF.

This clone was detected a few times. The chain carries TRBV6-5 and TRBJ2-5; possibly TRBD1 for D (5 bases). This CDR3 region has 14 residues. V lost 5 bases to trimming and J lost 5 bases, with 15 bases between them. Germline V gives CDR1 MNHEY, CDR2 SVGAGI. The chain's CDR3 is CASSTLQGTETQYF. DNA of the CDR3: TGTGCCAGCAGTACTCTCCAGGGAACGGAGACCCAGTACTTC.

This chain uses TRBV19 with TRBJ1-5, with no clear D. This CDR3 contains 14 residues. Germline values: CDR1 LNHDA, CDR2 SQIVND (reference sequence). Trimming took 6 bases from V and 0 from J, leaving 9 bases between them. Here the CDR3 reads CASRTDDSNQPQHF. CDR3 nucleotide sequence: TGTGCCAGTAGAACCGATGATAGCAATCAGCCCCAGCATTTT.

CDR3 region: CATSTPQDSNQPQHF. CDR3 DNA: TGTGCCACCTCGACCCCCCAGGATAGCAATCAGCCCCAGCATTTT. The chain combines TRBV24-1 with TRBJ1-5; D gene unclear. This CDR3 spans 15 amino acids. Trimming removed 9 bases from V and 0 bases from J, with 14 bases in between. Germline lookup yields CDR1 KGHDR and CDR2 SFDVKD.

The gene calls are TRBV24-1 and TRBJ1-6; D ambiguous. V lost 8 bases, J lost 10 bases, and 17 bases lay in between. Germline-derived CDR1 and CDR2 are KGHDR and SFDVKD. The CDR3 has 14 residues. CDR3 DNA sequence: TGTGCCACCATTACACCCGCGCGTTCCTCACCCCTCCACTTT. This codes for CATITPARSSPLHF.

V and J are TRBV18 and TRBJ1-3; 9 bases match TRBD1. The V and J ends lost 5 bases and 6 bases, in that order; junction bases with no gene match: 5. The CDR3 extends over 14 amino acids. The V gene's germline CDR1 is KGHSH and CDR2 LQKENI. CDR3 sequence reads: CASSRGQGLNTIYF. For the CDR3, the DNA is TGTGCCAGCTCAAGGGGACAGGGATTAAACACCATATATTTT.

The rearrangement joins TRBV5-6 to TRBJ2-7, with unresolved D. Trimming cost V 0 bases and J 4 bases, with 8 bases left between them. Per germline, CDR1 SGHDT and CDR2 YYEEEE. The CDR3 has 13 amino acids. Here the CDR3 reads CASSLGGLYEQYV. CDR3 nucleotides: TGTGCCAGCAGCTTGGGTGGTTTGTACGAGCAGTACGTC.

This CDR3 reads CASSLGQTNTGELFF. In DNA, the CDR3 is TGCGCCAGCAGCTTGGGACAGACGAACACCGGGGAGCTGTTTTTT. The rearrangement uses TRBV5-1 and TRBJ2-2; possibly TRBD1 for D (5 bases). The V and J ends lost 0 bases and 0 bases respectively, with 6 bases between them. Germline V gene lookup returns CDR1 SGHRS and CDR2 YFSETQ. There are 15 residues in the CDR3.

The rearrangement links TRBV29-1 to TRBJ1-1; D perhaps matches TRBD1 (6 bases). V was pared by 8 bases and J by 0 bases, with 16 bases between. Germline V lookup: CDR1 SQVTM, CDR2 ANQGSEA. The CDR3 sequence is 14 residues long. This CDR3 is CSHSGNRVNTEAFF. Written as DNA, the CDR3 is TGCAGCCACTCGGGTAACAGGGTGAACACTGAAGCTTTCTTT.

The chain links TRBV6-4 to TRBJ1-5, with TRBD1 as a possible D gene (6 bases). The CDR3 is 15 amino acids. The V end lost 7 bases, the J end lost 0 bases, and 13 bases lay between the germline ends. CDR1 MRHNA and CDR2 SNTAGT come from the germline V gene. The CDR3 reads CASIKQGRSNQPQHF. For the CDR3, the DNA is TGTGCCAGCATTAAACAGGGCCGTAGCAATCAGCCCCAGCATTTT.

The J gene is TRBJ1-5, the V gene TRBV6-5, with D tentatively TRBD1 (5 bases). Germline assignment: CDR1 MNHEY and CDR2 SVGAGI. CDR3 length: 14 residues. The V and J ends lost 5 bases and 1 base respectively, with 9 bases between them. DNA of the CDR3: TGTGCCAGCAGTCTAAGGGACAGCAATCAGCCCCAGCATTTT. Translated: CASSLRDSNQPQHF.

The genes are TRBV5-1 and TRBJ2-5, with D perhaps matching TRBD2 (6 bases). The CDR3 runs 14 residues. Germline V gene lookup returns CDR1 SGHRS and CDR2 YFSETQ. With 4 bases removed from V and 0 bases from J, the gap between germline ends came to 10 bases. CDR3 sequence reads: CASSPWTNQETQYF. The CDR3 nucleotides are TGCGCCAGCAGCCCCTGGACTAACCAAGAGACCCAGTACTTC.

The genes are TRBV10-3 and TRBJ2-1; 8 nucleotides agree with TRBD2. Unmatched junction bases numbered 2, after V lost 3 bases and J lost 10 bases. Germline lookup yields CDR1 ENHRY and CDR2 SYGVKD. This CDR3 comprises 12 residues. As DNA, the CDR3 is TGTGCCATCAGTGATCCGGGAGGGGAGCAGTTCTTC. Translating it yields CAISDPGGEQFF.

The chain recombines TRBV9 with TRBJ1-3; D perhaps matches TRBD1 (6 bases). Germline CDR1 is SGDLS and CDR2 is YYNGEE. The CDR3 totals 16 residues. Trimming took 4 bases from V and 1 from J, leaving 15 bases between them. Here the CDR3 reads CASSPSPGHSGNTIYF. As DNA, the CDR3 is TGTGCCAGCAGCCCAAGCCCGGGACATTCTGGAAACACCATATATTTT. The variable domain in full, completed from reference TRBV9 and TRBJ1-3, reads DSGVTQTPKHLITATGQRVTLRCSPRSGDLSVYWYQQSLDQGLQFLIQYYNGEERAKGNILERFSAQQFPDLHSELNLSSLELGDSALYFCASSPSPGHSGNTIYFGEGSWLTVV.

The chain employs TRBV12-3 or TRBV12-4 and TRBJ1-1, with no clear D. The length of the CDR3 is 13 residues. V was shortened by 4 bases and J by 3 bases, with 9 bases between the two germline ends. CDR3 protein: CASSSSGYTEAFF. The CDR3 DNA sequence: TGTGCCAGCAGTTCGTCAGGATACACTGAAGCTTTCTTT.

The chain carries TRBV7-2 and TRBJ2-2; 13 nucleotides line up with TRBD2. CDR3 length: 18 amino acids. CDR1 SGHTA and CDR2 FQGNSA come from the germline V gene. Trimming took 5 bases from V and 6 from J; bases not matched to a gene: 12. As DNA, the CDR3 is TGTGCCAGCAGCGCGCGAAGACTAGCGGGGGGCATCGCCGGGGAGCTGTTTTTT. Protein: CASSARRLAGGIAGELFF.

The CDR3 spells CATSSYITDEKLFF. The DNA for the CDR3 is TGTGCCACCAGCAGCTACATCACGGATGAAAAACTGTTTTTT. V and J are TRBV15 and TRBJ1-4, with D unresolved. V dropped 3 bases and J dropped 6 bases, with 11 bases sitting between them. This CDR3 has 14 residues. In germline, CDR1 is LNHNV, CDR2 YYDKDF (reference sequence). The entire variable domain, with the rest obtained from reference TRBV15 and TRBJ1-4, is as follows: DAMVIQNPRYQVTQFGKPVTLSCSQTLNHNVMYWYQQKSSQAPKLLFHYYDKDFNNEADTPDNFQSRRPNTSFCFLDIRSPGLGDTAMYLCATSSYITDEKLFFGSGTQLSVL.

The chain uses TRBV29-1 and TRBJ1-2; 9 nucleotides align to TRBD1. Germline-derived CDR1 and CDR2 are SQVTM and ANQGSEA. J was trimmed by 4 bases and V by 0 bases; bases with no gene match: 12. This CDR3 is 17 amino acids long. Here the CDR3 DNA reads TGCAGCGTTGAAGAACGAGGACAGGGGCCGGGCGGCTATGGCTACACCTTC. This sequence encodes CSVEERGQGPGGYGYTF.

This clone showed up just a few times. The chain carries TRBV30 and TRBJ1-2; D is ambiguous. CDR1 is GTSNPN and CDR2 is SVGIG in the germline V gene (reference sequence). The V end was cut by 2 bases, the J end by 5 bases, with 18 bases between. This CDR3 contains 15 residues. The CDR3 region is CAWSLPGLQSYGYTF. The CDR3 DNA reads TGTGCCTGGAGTTTGCCGGGCCTCCAGTCTTATGGCTACACCTTC.

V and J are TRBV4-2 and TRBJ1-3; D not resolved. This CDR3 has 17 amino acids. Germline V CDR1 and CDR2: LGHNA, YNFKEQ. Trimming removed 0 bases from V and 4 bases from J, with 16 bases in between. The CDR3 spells CASSQDRTLWPGNTIYF. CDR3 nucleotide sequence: TGTGCCAGCAGCCAAGATCGAACTTTATGGCCAGGAAACACCATATATTTT.

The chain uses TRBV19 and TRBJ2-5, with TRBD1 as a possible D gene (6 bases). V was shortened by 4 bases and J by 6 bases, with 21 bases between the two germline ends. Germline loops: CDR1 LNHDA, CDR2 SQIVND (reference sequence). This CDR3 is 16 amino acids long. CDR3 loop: CASSNAQGRGDQTQYF. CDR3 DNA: TGTGCCAGTAGTAACGCACAGGGTAGAGGGGATCAGACCCAGTACTTC.

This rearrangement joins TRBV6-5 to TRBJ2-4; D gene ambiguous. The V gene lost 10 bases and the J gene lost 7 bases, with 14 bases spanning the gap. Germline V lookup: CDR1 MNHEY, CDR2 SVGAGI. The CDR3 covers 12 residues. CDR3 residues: CATEGPANIQYF. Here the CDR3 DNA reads TGTGCCACCGAAGGTCCGGCGAACATTCAGTACTTC.

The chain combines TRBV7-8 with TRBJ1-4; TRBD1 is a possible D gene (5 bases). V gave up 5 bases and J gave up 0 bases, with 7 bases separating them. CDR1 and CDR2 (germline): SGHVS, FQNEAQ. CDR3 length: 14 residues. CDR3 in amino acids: CASSPQATNEKLFF. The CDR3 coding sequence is TGTGCCAGCAGCCCACAGGCAACTAATGAAAAACTGTTTTTT. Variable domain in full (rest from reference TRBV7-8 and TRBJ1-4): GAGVSQSPRYKVAKRGQDVALRCDPISGHVSLFWYQQALGQGPEFLTYFQNEAQLDKSGLPSDRFFAERPEGSVSTLKIQRTQQEDSAVYLCASSPQATNEKLFFGSGTQLSVL.

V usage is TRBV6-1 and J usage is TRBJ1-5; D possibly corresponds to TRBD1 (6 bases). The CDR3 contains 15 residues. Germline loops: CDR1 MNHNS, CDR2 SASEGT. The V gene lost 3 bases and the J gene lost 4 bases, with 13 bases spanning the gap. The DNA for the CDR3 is TGTGCCAGCAGTGAGTTTGCGGGGGCGAATCAGCCCCAGCATTTT. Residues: CASSEFAGANQPQHF.

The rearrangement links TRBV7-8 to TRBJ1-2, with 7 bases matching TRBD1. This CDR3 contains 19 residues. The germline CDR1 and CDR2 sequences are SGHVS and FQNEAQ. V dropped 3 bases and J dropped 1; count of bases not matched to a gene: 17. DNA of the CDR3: TGTGCCAGCAGCTTGGGTGCGGGGACAGAACTGATTAGTAACTATGGCTACACCTTC. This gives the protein CASSLGAGTELISNYGYTF.